The T cell receptor beta chain under discussion was sequenced for a study of cytomegalovirus exposure and HLA in healthy donors. Study observations and caveats: Researchers reported in a later analysis that a missense DCLRE1C variant was tied to TCR beta V- and J-gene trimming. In a later analysis, CMV-associated beta chains were mostly HLA-associated, it appeared. More than 15,000 TCR beta sequences were associated with HLA alleles at 0.05 false discovery rate in a later analysis. Many donors shared some public TCRs, even though most TCR sequences were rare.

The CDR3 totals 14 residues. V lost 7 bases and J lost 1, with 13 bases in between. Germline values: CDR1 PRHDT, CDR2 FYEKMQ (reference sequence). With regard to this clone: Its antigen is currently unknown.

The PCR contained 60 Vbeta and 13 Jbeta primers. Method: immunoSEQ multiplex PCR; TCRdb's copy keeps in-frame clones and lacks some. Found here are approximately 300,000 clones, roughly 80% of them singletons; the top ten hold around 0.33%. Sequencing was performed on PBMCs. This TCR was recovered from a girl aged 2 to 10 in good health and CMV-seronegative. The chain uses TRBV13 and TRBJ1-1; unclear D gene. Here the CDR3 DNA reads TGTGCCAGCACGACTTCGGGAGGGAACACTGAAGCTTTCTTT. This encodes CASTTSGGNTEAFF.